The clone carrying this T cell receptor (beta chain) was counted a single time. What it recognizes is unknown. The data derive from a study of T cell clones after liver transplantation. The overall study: Immunosuppression withdrawal was tried within 2 years after liver transplantation in this trial. Subjects received no induction therapy and standard immunosuppression until randomization at 12-24 months post-transplant. Study-wide findings and caveats: A significant post-transplant drop in circulating graft-donor-reactive CD4 TCRbeta sequences occurred in most of the 8 subjects. A larger donor-reactive than third-party decline suggested partial antigen-specific deletion.

This CDR3 is built from 15 residues. Trimming cost V 2 bases and J 15 bases; bases outside gene matches: 15. CDR1 is PRHDT, CDR2 FYEKMQ, per germline (reference sequence). Assay: immunoSEQ multiplex PCR; the TCRdb copy retains only in-frame clones and omits some. Here the sample spans over 90,000 clones, around 80% being singletons. The V call is TRBV13, the J call TRBJ2-1; 8 bases agree with TRBD2. The sequences come from CD4+ T cells from blood, collected approximately 45 months after liver transplant. The TCR was taken from a human patient who received a liver transplant. A subset of T cells may come from the graft donor. CDR3 in DNA: TGTGCCAGCAGCTTAAGGGCCCCACTAGCGGTGTCGCCGTTCTTC. It codes for CASSLRAPLAVSPFF.